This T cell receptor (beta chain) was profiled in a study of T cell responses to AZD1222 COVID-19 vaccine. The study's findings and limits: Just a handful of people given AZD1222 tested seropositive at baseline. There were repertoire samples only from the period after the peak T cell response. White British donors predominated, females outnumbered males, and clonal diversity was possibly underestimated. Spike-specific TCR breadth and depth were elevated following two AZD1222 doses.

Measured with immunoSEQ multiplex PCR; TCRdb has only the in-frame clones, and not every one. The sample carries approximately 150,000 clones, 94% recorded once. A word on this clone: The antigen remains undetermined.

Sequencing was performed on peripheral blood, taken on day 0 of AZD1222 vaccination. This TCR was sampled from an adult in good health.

The CDR3 region is CASSLPPGQSIGYTF. The CDR3 bases are TGTGCCAGCAGCTTACCACCGGGACAAAGTATCGGCTACACCTTC. The V call is TRBV7-9, the J call TRBJ1-2; possibly TRBD1 for D (6 bases). The CDR3 loop spans 15 amino acids. The V and J ends lost 2 bases and 8 bases respectively, with 18 bases between them. In germline, CDR1 is SEHNR, CDR2 FQNEAQ (reference sequence). Drawing the rest from reference TRBV7-9 and TRBJ1-2, the complete variable domain is DTGVSQNPRHKITKRGQNVTFRCDPISEHNRLYWYRQTLGQGPEFLTYFQNEAQLEKSRLLSDRFSAERPKGSFSTLEIQRTEQGDSAMYLCASSLPPGQSIGYTFGSGTRLTVV.